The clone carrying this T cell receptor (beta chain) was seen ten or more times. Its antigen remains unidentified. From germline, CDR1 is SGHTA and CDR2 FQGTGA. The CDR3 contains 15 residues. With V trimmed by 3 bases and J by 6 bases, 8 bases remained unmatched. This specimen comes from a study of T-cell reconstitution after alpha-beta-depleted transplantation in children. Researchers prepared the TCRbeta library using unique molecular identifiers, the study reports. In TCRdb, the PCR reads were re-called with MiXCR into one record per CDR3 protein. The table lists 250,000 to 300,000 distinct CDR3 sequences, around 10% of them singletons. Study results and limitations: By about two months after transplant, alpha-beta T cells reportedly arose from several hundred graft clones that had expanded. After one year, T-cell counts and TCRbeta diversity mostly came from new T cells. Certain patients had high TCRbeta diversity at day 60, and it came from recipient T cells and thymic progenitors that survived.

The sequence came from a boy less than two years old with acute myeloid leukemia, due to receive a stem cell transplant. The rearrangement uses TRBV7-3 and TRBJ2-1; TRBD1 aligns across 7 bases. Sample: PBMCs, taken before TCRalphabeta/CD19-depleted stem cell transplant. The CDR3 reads CASSFQTGWSNEQFF. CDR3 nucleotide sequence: TGTGCCAGCAGCTTTCAGACAGGGTGGTCCAATGAGCAGTTCTTC.